What follows is one T cell receptor (beta chain) and its context. What it binds is not known. V was clipped by 1 base and J by 0 bases, with 7 bases between them. From germline, CDR1 is SGHAT and CDR2 FQNNGV. This CDR3 contains 15 residues. The table came from immunoSEQ multiplex PCR; TCRdb's copy has only in-frame clones and leaves some out. Of some 64,000 clones in the sample, roughly 83% were seen once. This specimen belongs to a study of OX40 agonist ivuxolimab in advanced cancers. About the research overall: Patients in dose escalation had liver, melanoma, kidney or head and neck cancers. Study observations and caveats: Researchers did not determine the expanded peripheral T cells' antigen specificity. Clones of CD4+ and CD8+ blood T cells grew by week 6 at doses of 0.1 to 3.0 mg/kg. Among the lowest levels of clonal expansion were found in partial responders at 0.1-3.0 mg/kg.

The sequence was obtained from an adult with an advanced solid tumor such as melanoma, head and neck, liver or kidney cancer. The material sequenced was CD4+ or CD8+ T cells sorted from blood, taken in a trial of the OX40 agonist ivuxolimab. The genes are TRBV11-2 and TRBJ1-5, with unresolved D. Here the CDR3 reads CASSLGGYSNQPQHF. The CDR3 bases are TGTGCCAGCAGCTTAGGGGGTTATAGCAATCAGCCCCAGCATTTT.